This T cell receptor beta chain was profiled in a study of T cells after yellow fever vaccination. This clonotype was detected many times. Germline CDR1 SGDLS, CDR2 YYNGEE. The V end lost 0 bases, the J end lost 3 bases, and 11 bases lay between the germline ends. The CDR3 has 15 amino acids. TCRdb passed the 5' RACE reads through MiXCR, listing each CDR3 protein once. This table has about 130,000 distinct CDR3 sequences, under 8% appearing once. The origin of this receptor is a young man who received the YFV17D yellow fever vaccine. The sequencing used CD4+ T cells sorted from PBMCs, collected around 10 days after the first yellow fever vaccination. J is TRBJ2-3 and V is TRBV9; D tentatively fits TRBD1 or TRBD2 (6 bases each). The CDR3 bases are TGTGCCAGCAGCGTAGGGGGGGCCGGGACAGATACGCAGTATTTT. Residues: CASSVGGAGTDTQYF.